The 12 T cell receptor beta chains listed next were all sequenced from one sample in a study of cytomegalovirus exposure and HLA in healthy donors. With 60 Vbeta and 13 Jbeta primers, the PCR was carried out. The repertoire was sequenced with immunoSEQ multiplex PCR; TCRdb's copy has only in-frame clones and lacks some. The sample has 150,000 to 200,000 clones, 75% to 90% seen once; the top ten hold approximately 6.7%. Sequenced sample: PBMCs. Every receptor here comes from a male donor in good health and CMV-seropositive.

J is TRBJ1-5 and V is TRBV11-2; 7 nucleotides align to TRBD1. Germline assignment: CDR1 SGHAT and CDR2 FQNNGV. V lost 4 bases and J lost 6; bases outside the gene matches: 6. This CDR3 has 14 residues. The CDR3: CASSSSGGTQPQHF. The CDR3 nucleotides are TGTGCCAGCAGCTCCTCAGGGGGTACTCAGCCCCAGCATTTT.

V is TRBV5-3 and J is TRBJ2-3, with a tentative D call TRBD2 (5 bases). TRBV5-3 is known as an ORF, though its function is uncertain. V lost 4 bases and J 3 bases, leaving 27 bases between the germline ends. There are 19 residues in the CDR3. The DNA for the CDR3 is TGTGCCAGAAGCCCCCGTGCCCTACTAGTTCTCGGGTCGACAGATACGCAGTATTTT. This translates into CARSPRALLVLGSTDTQYF.

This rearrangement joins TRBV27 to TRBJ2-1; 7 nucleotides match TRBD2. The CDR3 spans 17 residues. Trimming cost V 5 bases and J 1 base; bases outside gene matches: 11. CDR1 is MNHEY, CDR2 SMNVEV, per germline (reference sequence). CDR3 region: CASSLQRLAISYNEQFF. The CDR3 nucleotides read TGTGCCAGCAGTCTTCAACGACTAGCAATTTCCTACAATGAGCAGTTCTTC.

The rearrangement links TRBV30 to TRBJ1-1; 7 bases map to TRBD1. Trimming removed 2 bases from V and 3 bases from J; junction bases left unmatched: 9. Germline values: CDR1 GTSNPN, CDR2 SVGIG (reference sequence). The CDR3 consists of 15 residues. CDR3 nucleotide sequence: TGTGCCTGGAGTCACAAGGGGGCGCGGGACACTGAAGCTTTCTTT. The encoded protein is CAWSHKGARDTEAFF.

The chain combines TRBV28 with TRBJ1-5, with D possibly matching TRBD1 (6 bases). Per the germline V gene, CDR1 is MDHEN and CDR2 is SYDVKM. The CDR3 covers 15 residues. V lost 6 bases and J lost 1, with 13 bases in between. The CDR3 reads CASSYTGLSNQPQHF. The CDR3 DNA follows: TGTGCCAGCAGCTATACAGGGCTCAGCAATCAGCCCCAGCATTTT.

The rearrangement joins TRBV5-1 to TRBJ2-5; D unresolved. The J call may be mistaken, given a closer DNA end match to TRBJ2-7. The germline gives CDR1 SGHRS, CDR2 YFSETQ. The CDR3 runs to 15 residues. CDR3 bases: TGCGCCAGCAGCTTGGACCCGGGTCCCGCTTACGAGCAGTACTTC. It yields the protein CASSLDPGPAYEQYF.

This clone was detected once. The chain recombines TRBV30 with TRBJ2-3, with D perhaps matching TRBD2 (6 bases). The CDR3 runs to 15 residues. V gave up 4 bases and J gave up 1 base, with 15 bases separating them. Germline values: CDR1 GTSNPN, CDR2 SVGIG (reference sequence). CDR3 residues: CAWTSGASGTDTQYF. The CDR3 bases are TGTGCCTGGACTTCTGGGGCTAGCGGCACAGATACGCAGTATTTT. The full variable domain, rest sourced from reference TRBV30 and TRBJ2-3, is SQTIHQWPATLVQPVGSPLSLECTVEGTSNPNLYWYRQAAGRGLQLLFYSVGIGQISSEVPQNLSASRPQDRQFILSSKKLLLSDSGFYLCAWTSGASGTDTQYFGPGTRLTVL.

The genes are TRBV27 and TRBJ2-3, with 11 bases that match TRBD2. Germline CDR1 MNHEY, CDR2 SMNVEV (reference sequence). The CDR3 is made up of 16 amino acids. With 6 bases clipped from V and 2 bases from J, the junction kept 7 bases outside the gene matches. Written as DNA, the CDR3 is TGTGCCAGCAGGAGACTAGCGGGGCAATACACAGATACGCAGTATTTT. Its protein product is CASRRLAGQYTDTQYF.

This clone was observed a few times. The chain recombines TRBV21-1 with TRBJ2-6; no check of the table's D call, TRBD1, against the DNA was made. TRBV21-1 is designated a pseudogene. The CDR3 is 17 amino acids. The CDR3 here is CASSVFQGATGANVLTF. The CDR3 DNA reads TGTGCCAGCAGCGTCTTTCAGGGGGCAACTGGGGCCAACGTCCTGACTTTC.

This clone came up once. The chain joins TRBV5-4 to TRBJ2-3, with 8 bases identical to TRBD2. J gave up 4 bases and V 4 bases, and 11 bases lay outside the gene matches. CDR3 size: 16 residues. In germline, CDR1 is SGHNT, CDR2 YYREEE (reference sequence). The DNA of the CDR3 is TGTGCCAGCAGCACGGCGGGAGGTGGGGACGCAGATACGCAGTATTTT. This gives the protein CASSTAGGGDADTQYF.

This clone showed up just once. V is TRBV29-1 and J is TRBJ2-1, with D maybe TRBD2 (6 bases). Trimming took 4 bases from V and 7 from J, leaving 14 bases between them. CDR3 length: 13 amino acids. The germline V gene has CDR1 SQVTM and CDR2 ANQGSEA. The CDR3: CSVVRSGGNEQFF. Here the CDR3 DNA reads TGCAGCGTTGTACGATCAGGAGGGAATGAGCAGTTCTTC.

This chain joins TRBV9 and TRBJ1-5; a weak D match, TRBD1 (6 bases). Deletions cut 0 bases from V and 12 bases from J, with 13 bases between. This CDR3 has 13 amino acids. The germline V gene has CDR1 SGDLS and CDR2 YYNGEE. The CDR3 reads CASSVGEGTLQHF. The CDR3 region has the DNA TGTGCCAGCAGCGTAGGTGAAGGGACACTCCAGCATTTT.